The rows below give T cell receptor beta chains drawn from one sample of a study of cytomegalovirus exposure and HLA in healthy donors. Produced via immunoSEQ multiplex PCR; TCRdb's table is partial and in-frame only. Of around 200,000 clones listed, around 75% are singletons. Sequenced material: PBMCs. All receptors derive from a man in his forties or fifties in good health and CMV-seropositive. CDR3s include the opening cysteine and the closing phenylalanine or tryptophan. D genes are given only for firm matches. Only part of the rows carry a size: once, few, many, or a class if the clone is expanded.

NA,TRBJ2-5,TRBV9,TRBD1,TGTGCCAGCAGCGTAGGGCCTGGGACAGGGGAAGAGACCCAGTACTTC,CASSVGPGTGEETQYF
NA,TRBJ2-7,TRBV7-6,NA,TGTGCCAGCAGCTTAGTGGGCCAACCGCAGGGCGAGCAGTACTTC,CASSLVGQPQGEQYF
NA,TRBJ2-7,TRBV11-2,TRBD1,TGTGCCAGCAGCCAAAGACAGGGGGCGGCTGAGCAGTACTTC,CASSQRQGAAEQYF
NA,TRBJ2-2,TRBV6-5,TRBD2,TGTGCCAGCAGACGGGGGGGCGGGACCGGGGAGCTGTTTTTT,CASRRGGGTGELFF
NA,TRBJ1-4,TRBV7-9,NA,TGTGCCACCACTAGGGGGTTTAGTGAAAAACTGTTTTTT,CATTRGFSEKLFF
NA,TRBJ2-7,TRBV11-1,NA,TGTGCCAGCAGTGGGGAGCCAACGCTCGAGCAGTACTTC,CASSGEPTLEQYF
once,TRBJ2-1,TRBV19,TRBD2,TGTGCCAGTACTCTAGCGGGGGTTGATGAGCAGTTCTTC,CASTLAGVDEQFF
NA,TRBJ1-2,TRBV9,NA,TGTGCCAGCAGCGCAACCTTGGGAGGGGGGTATGGCTACACCTTC,CASSATLGGGYGYTF
NA,TRBJ2-7,TRBV13,NA,TGTGCCAGCAGCGGGGGCATTTACGAGCAGTACTTC,CASSGGIYEQYF
NA,TRBJ1-2,TRBV30,TRBD1,TGTGCCTGGAAGGGACAGGGGATCTTATATGGCTACACCTTC,CAWKGQGILYGYTF
NA,TRBJ1-5,TRBV28,TRBD1,TGTGCCAGCAGACCGCGGGACAGGGCGGGTCTTCAGCCCCAGCATTTT,CASRPRDRAGLQPQHF
few,TRBJ2-7,TRBV10-3,TRBD2,TGTGCCATCAGTTTGCGGGGGGACGCCTACGAGCAGTACTTC,CAISLRGDAYEQYF
few,TRBJ2-7,TRBV19,TRBD1,TGTGCCAGTAGTTCCCCGGACAGGGCCTACGAGCAGTACTTC,CASSSPDRAYEQYF
few,TRBJ1-4,TRBV29-1,NA,TGCAGCTATCTCGGGAGGGGGACTAATGAAAAACTGTTTTTT,CSYLGRGTNEKLFF
NA,TRBJ1-6,TRBV5-4,NA,TGTGCCAGCAGCTTAGGGGGGGCGCCTAATTCACCCCTCCACTTT,CASSLGGAPNSPLHF
few,TRBJ1-1,TRBV15,NA,TGTGCCACCAGCAGAGATACTGTGAGGTCCGGGGAAGCTTTCTTT,CATSRDTVRSGEAFF
NA,TRBJ1-2,TRBV7-2,TRBD1,TGTGCCAGCAGCTCTGACAGGGGTGGCTACACCTTC,CASSSDRGGYTF
NA,TRBJ1-5,TRBV15,NA,TGTGCCACCAGCATCGGGGGGGGGAAGGGTCAGCCCCAGCATTTT,CATSIGGGKGQPQHF
NA,TRBJ2-3,TRBV9,TRBD1,TGTGCCAGCAGCGGAATTTCTGACAGGGGGAGGTGGACAGATACGCAGTATTTT,CASSGISDRGRWTDTQYF
NA,TRBJ1-3,TRBV29-1,NA,TGCAGCGTTCGAGGACACCTCTCTGGAAACACCATATATTTT,CSVRGHLSGNTIYF
NA,TRBJ1-4,TRBV30,NA,TGTGCCTGGAGTAGTGGGGGGGGGAATGAAAAACTGTTTTTT,CAWSSGGGNEKLFF
few,TRBJ1-4,TRBV4-1,NA,TGCGCCAGCAGCCAAGAGATCTACAGGGAACGAGGCGAAAAACTGTTTTTT,CASSQEIYRERGEKLFF
NA,TRBJ2-3,TRBV27,NA,TGTGCCAGCAGTTTACCAGGGGTCGGCACAGATACGCAGTATTTT,CASSLPGVGTDTQYF
NA,TRBJ1-4,TRBV7-9,NA,TGTGCCATCCCTATGGGGCTTGGGGAAAAACTGTTTTTT,CAIPMGLGEKLFF
once,TRBJ2-5,TRBV5-6,TRBD2,TGTGCCAGCAGCTTGGAAGCGGGGGGGCCCGGGCTAGAGACCCAGTACTTC,CASSLEAGGPGLETQYF
NA,TRBJ1-1,TRBV23-1,NA,TGCGCCAGCAGTCAAGGGGAGGCGCCGAACACTGAAGCTTTCTTT,CASSQGEAPNTEAFF
NA,TRBJ1-4,TRBV19,NA,TGTGCCAGTAGTACGCCCTCACCCGCGCCCCTCATCTTT,CASSTPSPAPLIF
NA,TRBJ2-1,TRBV5-1,TRBD1,TGCGCCAGCAGCGGACCCCGGGACAGCTACAATGAGCAGTTCTTC,CASSGPRDSYNEQFF
NA,TRBJ1-5,TRBV19,TRBD1,TGTGCCAGTAGTAGGAGCGACAGGGGCGATAATCAGCCCCAGCATTTT,CASSRSDRGDNQPQHF